This entry features one T cell receptor beta chain sequence. The antigen is not known. These data come from a study of shared clonotypes between healthy human individuals. Naivety among CD8 cells was defined by CD45RO negativity and positive CCR7 selection, thereby excluding terminally differentiated effector memory CD45RA+ cells. Study conclusions and caveats: An effect of sequencing depth on clonotype sharing among donors was expected. Naive subsets, compared against memory subsets, generally had larger estimated richness values.

Deep was the level used in running the assay. Data came from immunoSEQ multiplex PCR; TCRdb stores just in-frame clones and leaves some out. The sample holds about 2.2 million clones, around 95% seen once. Looked up from germline, CDR1 is SGHDT and CDR2 is YYEEEE. J gave up 3 bases and V 3 bases, and 4 bases lay outside the gene matches. CDR3 size: 14 residues. The chain recombines TRBV5-6 with TRBJ2-7; 9 nucleotides match TRBD1. The specimen was naive CD8+ T cells from PBMCs. This TCR was recovered from a man aged 18 to 29 in good health. Some clones in this sample may be carry-over from other donors' samples. The CDR3 DNA follows: TGTGCCAGCAGCTGGGGACAGGGATACTACGAGCAGTACTTC. Protein sequence: CASSWGQGYYEQYF. The full variable domain, its missing parts supplied by reference TRBV5-6 and TRBJ2-7, is DAGVTQSPTHLIKTRGQQVTLRCSPKSGHDTVSWYQQALGQGPQFIFQYYEEEERQRGNFPDRFSGHQFPNYSSELNVNALLLGDSALYLCASSWGQGYYEQYFGPGTRLTVT.